The 26 T cell receptor beta chains below were found in one sample sequenced in a study of control samples from healthy donors and cancer patients. Method: immunoSEQ multiplex PCR; TCRdb's copy keeps in-frame clones and lacks some. Altogether some 45,000 clones are present, roughly 83% being singletons, with the ten largest covering over 45%. The material sequenced was blood. The receptors stem from a man between 60 and 75 years old in good health.

The chain is built from TRBV7-2 and TRBJ1-3, with TRBD1 matching 10 bases. J was trimmed by 0 bases and V by 3 bases; bases with no gene match: 2. Germline loops: CDR1 SGHTA, CDR2 FQGNSA. The CDR3 is made up of 16 amino acids. CDR3 sequence: CASSFGTGASGNTIYF. CDR3 nucleotide sequence: TGTGCCAGCAGCTTCGGGACAGGGGCCTCTGGAAACACCATATATTTT.

This clone was seen only a few times. The rearrangement joins TRBV19 to TRBJ2-3; D is unclear. The CDR3 contains 14 residues. CDR1 LNHDA and CDR2 SQIVND come from the germline V gene (reference sequence). V lost 7 bases and J 2 bases, leaving 13 bases between the germline ends. CDR3 sequence: CASTVSSPTDTQYF. Written as DNA, the CDR3 is TGTGCCAGTACCGTCAGCAGCCCCACAGATACGCAGTATTTT.

In DNA form, the CDR3 reads TGTGCCAGCAGCTCGGGACAGAATCGGAATTCACCCCTCCACTTT. Translating it yields CASSSGQNRNSPLHF. The rearrangement links TRBV7-2 to TRBJ1-6; 7 bases are a match to TRBD1. The CDR3 contains 15 residues. Germline V gives CDR1 SGHTA, CDR2 FQGNSA. V lost 4 bases, J lost 7 bases, and 7 bases stayed unmatched.

This rearrangement joins TRBV10-2 to TRBJ2-3, with 7 bases identical to TRBD2. CDR3 length: 15 amino acids. The germline gives CDR1 WSHSY, CDR2 SAAADI. V dropped 7 bases and J dropped 1; count of bases not matched to a gene: 8. The CDR3 region is CASTGFAGGTDTQYF. CDR3 nucleotides: TGCGCCAGCACCGGATTCGCGGGGGGCACAGATACGCAGTATTTT.

The rearrangement joins TRBV5-6 to TRBJ1-1; possible D gene TRBD1, 5 bases. There are 17 residues in the CDR3. Germline lookup yields CDR1 SGHDT and CDR2 YYEEEE. The V end lost 0 bases, the J end lost 4 bases, and 19 bases lay between the germline ends. CDR3 sequence reads: CASSLGGLRHTATEAFF. The CDR3 DNA reads as TGTGCCAGCAGCTTGGGGGGCCTGAGGCACACCGCCACTGAAGCTTTCTTT.

J is TRBJ2-3 and V is TRBV7-9, with 10 bases lining up with TRBD2. This CDR3 has 16 residues. V trimming: 2 bases; J trimming: 0 bases; junction bases outside the gene matches: 2. Germline V gives CDR1 SEHNR, CDR2 FQNEAQ (reference sequence). CDR3 sequence (DNA): TGTGCCAGCAGCTTACATAGCGGGAGGAGCACAGATACGCAGTATTTT. Its translation: CASSLHSGRSTDTQYF.

The chain combines TRBV4-1 with TRBJ2-1, with D possibly being TRBD2 (5 bases). CDR3 length equals 16 residues. The germline CDR1 and CDR2 sequences are MGHRA and YSYEKL. The V end was cut by 1 base, the J end by 0 bases, with 10 bases between. CDR3 DNA sequence: TGCGCCAGCAGCCAAGCGGTAGGGAGCTCCTACAATGAGCAGTTCTTC. Translating it yields CASSQAVGSSYNEQFF.

V is TRBV29-1 and J is TRBJ1-2; D perhaps matches TRBD1 (6 bases). The CDR3 length is 12 residues. Germline loops: CDR1 SQVTM, CDR2 ANQGSEA. Trimming left V 6 bases short and J 3 bases short, with 11 bases between. This CDR3 reads CSVPDRYYGYTF. The CDR3 nucleotides are TGCAGCGTGCCTGACAGGTACTATGGCTACACCTTC.

This rearrangement joins TRBV19 to TRBJ2-4; 8 bases align to TRBD1. Germline-derived CDR1 and CDR2 are LNHDA and SQIVND (reference sequence). After removal of 5 bases from V and 0 bases from J, the junction contained 15 bases not matched to a gene. The CDR3 covers 19 residues. The CDR3 reads CASSPYVDRERLAKNIQYF. Here the CDR3 DNA reads TGTGCCAGTAGTCCTTATGTGGACAGGGAGAGATTAGCCAAAAACATTCAGTACTTC.

The chain uses TRBV7-9 and TRBJ1-1; D call uncertain. Trimming shortened V by 5 bases and J by 5 bases, and 15 bases separated the two germline ends. The CDR3 loop spans 14 amino acids. The germline V gene has CDR1 SEHNR and CDR2 FQNEAQ (reference sequence). The CDR3 is CASSAELSATEAFF. The CDR3, as DNA: TGTGCCAGCAGCGCCGAACTATCGGCGACTGAAGCTTTCTTT.

The rearrangement links TRBV6-1 to TRBJ1-6; D is uncertain. V lost 2 bases, J lost 0 bases, and 8 bases lay in between. The CDR3 extends over 16 amino acids. CDR1 and CDR2 (germline): MNHNS, SASEGT. DNA of the CDR3: TGTGCCAGCAGTGAACGGCTCAGCTCCTATAATTCACCCCTCCACTTT. Residues: CASSERLSSYNSPLHF.

There are a few counts of this clone. The CDR3 is CAWSWDSRKTEAFF. In DNA, the CDR3 is TGTGCCTGGAGCTGGGACAGTAGGAAGACTGAAGCTTTCTTT. The chain links TRBV30 to TRBJ1-1; TRBD1 aligns across 7 bases. V was pared by 3 bases and J by 5 bases, with 9 bases of the junction left unmatched. Germline V gene data show CDR1 as GTSNPN and CDR2 as SVGIG (reference sequence). The CDR3 runs 14 residues.

The chain recombines TRBV6-5 with TRBJ1-4; D not resolved. Germline loops: CDR1 MNHEY, CDR2 SVGAGI. With 3 bases removed from V and 4 bases from J, the gap between germline ends came to 9 bases. The CDR3 has 14 amino acids. The CDR3 nucleotides are TGTGCCAGCAGTTATGGCCAGCATAATGAAAAACTGTTTTTT. As protein: CASSYGQHNEKLFF.

The V call is TRBV5-1, the J call TRBJ1-6; maybe TRBD1 (5 bases). This CDR3 has 15 residues. Between the trimmed V and J ends, which lost 4 bases and 9 bases, there was a span of 17 bases. The germline V gene has CDR1 SGHRS and CDR2 YFSETQ. The CDR3 nucleotides read TGCGCCAGCAGCCAGGACCAGGGCCGGGGTTCACCCCTCCACTTT. Its translation: CASSQDQGRGSPLHF.

The V call is TRBV6-2 or TRBV6-3, the J call TRBJ2-7; D remains unclear. Trimming cost V 2 bases and J 3 bases, with 5 bases left between them. The CDR3 length is 12 residues. Germline CDR1 reads MNHEY; CDR2 reads SVGEGT. CDR3 loop: CASSYNSYEQYF. CDR3 DNA: TGTGCCAGCAGTTACAACAGCTACGAGCAGTACTTC.

The chain combines TRBV6-6 with TRBJ1-4; no clear D gene. Trimming removed 5 bases from V and 6 bases from J, with 13 bases in between. Germline V gene lookup returns CDR1 MNHNY and CDR2 SVGAGI (reference sequence). This CDR3 has 14 residues. CDR3 residues: CASSRGYQDEKLFF. The CDR3 nucleotides read TGTGCCAGCAGTCGCGGGTATCAAGATGAAAAACTGTTTTTT.

The chain recombines TRBV3-1 (or the pseudogene TRBV3-2) with TRBJ1-2, with D perhaps matching TRBD1 (6 bases). The length of the CDR3 is 13 residues. The V and J ends lost 8 bases and 4 bases respectively, with 14 bases between them. From germline, CDR1 is LGHDT and CDR2 YNNKEL (reference sequence). CDR3 in amino acids: CASASRGVYGYTF. CDR3 nucleotides: TGTGCCAGCGCAAGCAGGGGAGTCTATGGCTACACCTTC.

The chain employs TRBV14 and TRBJ2-1; D unclear. Germline assignment: CDR1 SGHDN and CDR2 FVKESK. Trimming took off 3 bases at V and 6 bases at J, with 15 bases between the two ends. The CDR3 length is 15 residues. In DNA form, the CDR3 reads TGTGCCAGCAGCCATTATCAAAACGTCGCCAATGAGCAGTTCTTC. Translation gives CASSHYQNVANEQFF.

This clone occurred once. This rearrangement joins TRBV6-6 to TRBJ1-5, with D possibly being TRBD1 (6 bases). The CDR3 sequence is 16 residues long. Trimming removed 5 bases at V and 4 bases at J, with 18 bases between. The V gene's germline CDR1 is MNHNY and CDR2 SVGAGI (reference sequence). The DNA for the CDR3 is TGTGCCAGCAGTCAACCCACCACAGGGACAAATCAGCCCCAGCATTTT. Protein product: CASSQPTTGTNQPQHF.

The J gene is TRBJ1-2, the V gene TRBV3-1 (or the pseudogene TRBV3-2), with D perhaps matching TRBD1 (5 bases). Trimming stripped 4 bases from V and 0 bases from J, with 15 bases between. The V gene's germline CDR1 is LGHDT and CDR2 YNNKEL (reference sequence). The CDR3 is 16 residues long. Here the CDR3 reads CASSPGQERANYGYTF. The CDR3 DNA reads TGTGCCAGCAGCCCGGGGCAAGAACGGGCTAACTATGGCTACACCTTC.

This chain connects TRBV18 to TRBJ1-2, with 8 bases matching TRBD1. The CDR3 sequence is 13 residues long. In germline, CDR1 is KGHSH, CDR2 LQKENI. Trimming removed 3 bases from V and 3 bases from J; junction bases left unmatched: 0. CDR3 sequence: CASSPDRDYGYTF. The CDR3 coding sequence is TGTGCCAGCTCACCGGACAGGGACTATGGCTACACCTTC.

This chain uses TRBV5-4 with TRBJ2-2; weak D call: TRBD2 (6 bases). The germline V gene has CDR1 SGHNT and CDR2 YYREEE (reference sequence). This CDR3 is built from 15 residues. With 2 bases removed from V and 4 bases from J, the gap between germline ends came to 12 bases. CDR3 DNA sequence: TGTGCCAGCAGCTTCCATACCGGGAGCACCGGGGAGCTGTTTTTT. It encodes CASSFHTGSTGELFF.

V gene TRBV7-6 combines with J gene TRBJ2-7; maybe TRBD1 (6 bases). Trimming removed 1 base at V and 7 bases at J, with 8 bases between. CDR3 length: 12 amino acids. Germline V gives CDR1 SGHVS, CDR2 FNYEAQ. The CDR3 region is CASSLVGQEQYF. The DNA for the CDR3 is TGTGCCAGCAGCTTAGTCGGACAGGAGCAGTACTTC.

The CDR3 spells CASSYGVLRTGELFF. DNA of the CDR3: TGTGCCAGCAGTTACGGGGTACTCCGAACCGGGGAGCTGTTTTTT. The genes are TRBV6-2 or TRBV6-3 and TRBJ2-2; D remains ambiguous. The CDR3 length is 15 residues. Germline CDR1 and CDR2: MNHEY and SVGEGT. V was shortened by 2 bases and J by 5 bases, with 12 bases between the two germline ends.

The chain joins TRBV30 to TRBJ1-6; TRBD1 matches at 11 bases. The germline V gene encodes CDR1 GTSNPN and CDR2 SVGIG (reference sequence). The CDR3 sequence is 15 residues long. V gave up 0 bases and J gave up 12 bases; unmatched junction bases: 7. As DNA, the CDR3 is TGTGCCTGGAGTGTAGGTCGGACAGGGGGCCTACCCCTCCACTTT. This codes for CAWSVGRTGGLPLHF.

The rearrangement links TRBV21-1 to TRBJ1-2; the table names TRBD1, a call not compared with the DNA. TRBV21-1 has pseudogene status. The CDR3 covers 14 residues. CDR3 nucleotide sequence: TGTGCCAGCAGCCCGACGAAGGGGGAGAATGGCTACACCTTC. Translated: CASSPTKGENGYTF.